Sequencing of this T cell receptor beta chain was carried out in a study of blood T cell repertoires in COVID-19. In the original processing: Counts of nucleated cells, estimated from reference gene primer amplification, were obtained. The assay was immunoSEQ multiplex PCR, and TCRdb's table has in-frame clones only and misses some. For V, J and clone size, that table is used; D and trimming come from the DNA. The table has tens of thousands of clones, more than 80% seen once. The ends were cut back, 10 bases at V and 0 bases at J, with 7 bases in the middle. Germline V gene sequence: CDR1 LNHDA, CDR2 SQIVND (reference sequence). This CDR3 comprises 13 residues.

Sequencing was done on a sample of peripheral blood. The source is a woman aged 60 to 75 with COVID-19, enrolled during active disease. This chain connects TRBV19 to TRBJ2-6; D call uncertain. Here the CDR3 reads CATTDSGANVLTF. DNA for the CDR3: TGTGCCACTACAGACTCTGGGGCCAACGTCCTGACTTTC.